A single sample is the source of the 32 T cell receptor beta chains below, sequenced in a study of cytomegalovirus exposure and HLA in healthy donors. The PCR used 60 Vbeta and 13 Jbeta primers. Profiled with immunoSEQ multiplex PCR; TCRdb holds only in-frame clones, not every one. The table includes 170,000 or so clones, 83% detected once. Sequenced sample: PBMCs. These TCRs come from a man aged 45 to 65 in good health and CMV-seronegative.

The chain is built from TRBV6-5 and TRBJ1-5, with TRBD1 matching over 7 bases. The CDR3 spans 15 residues. After removal of 4 bases from V and 4 bases from J, the junction contained 7 bases not matched to a gene. In germline, CDR1 is MNHEY, CDR2 SVGAGI. CDR3 nucleotide sequence: TGTGCCAGCAGTTTCACGGGACAGACAAATCAGCCCCAGCATTTT. Translated: CASSFTGQTNQPQHF.

The chain combines TRBV30 with TRBJ1-2; 8 bases fit TRBD1. V dropped 0 bases and J dropped 8; count of bases not matched to a gene: 5. CDR1 is GTSNPN, CDR2 SVGIG, per germline (reference sequence). This CDR3 is 13 amino acids long. The DNA of the CDR3 is TGTGCCTGGAGTGTTGTGACAGGGGTAGGCTACACCTTC. This sequence encodes CAWSVVTGVGYTF. Variable domain in full (rest from reference TRBV30 and TRBJ1-2): SQTIHQWPATLVQPVGSPLSLECTVEGTSNPNLYWYRQAAGRGLQLLFYSVGIGQISSEVPQNLSASRPQDRQFILSSKKLLLSDSGFYLCAWSVVTGVGYTFGSGTRLTVV.

The V and J genes are TRBV2 and TRBJ2-3, with D perhaps TRBD2 (5 bases). V was shortened by 8 bases and J by 1 base, with 10 bases between the two germline ends. Germline CDR1 and CDR2: SNHLY and FYNNEI. The CDR3 has 13 amino acids. The CDR3: CASFFSGTDTQYF. The CDR3 bases are TGTGCCAGCTTTTTTAGCGGCACAGATACGCAGTATTTT.

This sequence joins TRBV18 and TRBJ1-1; no clear D. Trimming removed 2 bases at V and 5 bases at J, with 12 bases between. The CDR3 length is 14 residues. Germline assignment: CDR1 KGHSH and CDR2 LQKENI. The CDR3, as DNA: TGTGCCAGCTCACCAGGTGAGGAGTATACTGAAGCTTTCTTT. It encodes CASSPGEEYTEAFF.

The chain couples TRBV7-2 to TRBJ2-1; a possible D gene is TRBD2 (5 bases). Trimming cost V 7 bases and J 0 bases, with 10 bases left between them. Germline V gives CDR1 SGHTA, CDR2 FQGNSA. This CDR3 contains 14 residues. The chain's CDR3 is CASTVEGSYNEQFF. CDR3 bases: TGTGCCAGCACCGTCGAGGGCTCCTACAATGAGCAGTTCTTC. Based on the CDR3 plus reference TRBV7-2 and TRBJ2-1, the full variable domain is GAGVSQSPSNKVTEKGKDVELRCDPISGHTALYWYRQSLGQGLEFLIYFQGNSAPDKSGLPSDRFSAERTGGSVSTLTIQRTQQEDSAVYLCASTVEGSYNEQFFGPGTRLTVL.

V gene TRBV18 combines with J gene TRBJ1-1, with 9 bases matching TRBD1. The CDR3 runs to 15 residues. J gave up 4 bases and V 5 bases, and 8 bases lay outside the gene matches. Looked up from germline, CDR1 is KGHSH and CDR2 is LQKENI. For the CDR3, the DNA is TGTGCCAGCTCAGATAAGACAGGGGGAGGCACTGAAGCTTTCTTT. Protein product: CASSDKTGGGTEAFF.

The CDR3 DNA follows: TGTGCCAGCAGTCCTGACAGGCCACCGACCCAGTACTTC. Protein: CASSPDRPPTQYF. This sequence joins TRBV11-2 and TRBJ2-5, with D possibly matching TRBD1 (6 bases). The CDR3 totals 13 residues. The germline CDR1 and CDR2 sequences are SGHAT and FQNNGV. V was shortened by 6 bases and J by 7 bases, with 15 bases between the two germline ends.

V usage is TRBV6-1 and J usage is TRBJ1-4; D may be TRBD1 (6 bases). Germline CDR1 is MNHNS and CDR2 is SASEGT. The length of the CDR3 is 15 residues. V lost 4 bases to trimming and J lost 1 base, with 10 bases between them. The CDR3 loop is CASSAQGRTNEKLFF. In DNA form, the CDR3 reads TGTGCCAGCAGTGCCCAGGGGAGAACTAATGAAAAACTGTTTTTT.

This chain links TRBV10-3 with TRBJ2-5, with 10 bases fitting TRBD2. The last part of the DNA fits TRBJ2-7 better; the J call may be wrong. This CDR3 comprises 15 residues. Germline V gene data show CDR1 as ENHRY and CDR2 as SYGVKD. This CDR3 reads CAISEREGQRDEQYF. As DNA, the CDR3 is TGTGCCATCTCTGAGCGGGAGGGCCAGAGAGACGAGCAGTACTTC.

This clone was seen a single time. This chain connects TRBV7-3 to TRBJ2-1; D not certain. The CDR3 extends over 16 amino acids. Per germline, CDR1 SGHTA and CDR2 FQGTGA. V was pared by 0 bases and J by 4 bases, with 13 bases between. In DNA form, the CDR3 reads TGTGCCAGCAGCTTAACAAGAACTGCCAATTACAATGAGCAGTTCTTC. Protein sequence: CASSLTRTANYNEQFF.

J is TRBJ1-1 and V is TRBV5-1; 8 bases are a match to TRBD1. This CDR3 has 15 amino acids. With V trimmed by 0 bases and J by 8 bases, 9 bases remained unmatched. Germline values: CDR1 SGHRS, CDR2 YFSETQ. CDR3 in DNA: TGCGCCAGCAGCTTGGCTCAGGGGGCGGGGACCGAAGCTTTCTTT. Its protein is CASSLAQGAGTEAFF.

V and J are TRBV5-8 and TRBJ1-5; 11 nucleotides match TRBD1. This CDR3 contains 15 residues. From germline, CDR1 is SGHTS and CDR2 YDEGEE. Trimming removed 3 bases from V and 4 bases from J; junction bases left unmatched: 3. CDR3 nucleotide sequence: TGTGCCAGCAGCTCGGGACAGGGGGGGAATCAGCCCCAGCATTTT. Its protein is CASSSGQGGNQPQHF.

The chain employs TRBV6-5 and TRBJ1-2; D perhaps matches TRBD1 (6 bases). This CDR3 region has 15 residues. The germline CDR1 and CDR2 sequences are MNHEY and SVGAGI. V was cut by 8 bases and J by 2 bases, with 18 bases left in between. The CDR3 DNA follows: TGTGCCAGCCATACTGGGGGCGGAGGCAACTATGGCTACACCTTC. Translated: CASHTGGGGNYGYTF.

CDR3 sequence (DNA): TGTGCCAGCAGTTTCGGGGAGGCCTACGAGCAGTACTTC. This translates into CASSFGEAYEQYF. The V and J genes are TRBV27 and TRBJ2-7, with D tentatively TRBD2 (6 bases). CDR1 is MNHEY, CDR2 SMNVEV, per germline (reference sequence). The CDR3 runs to 13 residues. Trimming cost V 3 bases and J 2 bases, with 8 bases left between them.

The CDR3 protein is CASSYTLPGTDSPLHF. The CDR3 region has the DNA TGTGCCAGCAGTTACACCCTACCCGGGACAGACTCACCCCTCCACTTT. The chain combines TRBV6-5 with TRBJ1-6; the match to TRBD1 covers 7 bases. Losses at the gene ends were 2 bases for V and 10 bases for J; bases not matched to a gene: 11. This CDR3 spans 16 amino acids. Germline V gene lookup returns CDR1 MNHEY and CDR2 SVGAGI.

The chain employs TRBV5-8 and TRBJ2-2; 9 bases line up with TRBD1. CDR3 length: 16 amino acids. Germline V gene lookup returns CDR1 SGHTS and CDR2 YDEGEE. V gave up 5 bases and J gave up 1 base; unmatched junction bases: 6. The CDR3 region is CASRRPGQGNTGELFF. Written as DNA, the CDR3 is TGTGCCAGCAGGCGACCGGGACAGGGGAACACCGGGGAGCTGTTTTTT.

This chain joins TRBV19 and TRBJ2-2, with D maybe TRBD1 (5 bases). V was shortened by 2 bases and J by 3 bases, with 10 bases between the two germline ends. Germline-derived CDR1 and CDR2 are LNHDA and SQIVND (reference sequence). The CDR3 contains 15 residues. The chain's CDR3 is CASSIKGLYTGELFF. CDR3 nucleotides: TGTGCCAGTAGTATAAAGGGGTTATACACCGGGGAGCTGTTTTTT.

CDR3 nucleotides: TGTGCCAGCAGGAACAGGGCGGTGATCTATGGCTACACCTTC. Its protein is CASRNRAVIYGYTF. This chain links TRBV6-5 with TRBJ1-2; perhaps TRBD1 as D (6 bases). Trimming removed 6 bases at V and 4 bases at J, with 15 bases between. Germline CDR1 and CDR2: MNHEY and SVGAGI. The CDR3 extends over 14 amino acids.

This clone is a singleton in its sample. This sequence joins TRBV2 and TRBJ2-1; the match to TRBD2 covers 8 bases. Germline CDR1 SNHLY, CDR2 FYNNEI. The V gene end was trimmed by 7 bases and the J gene end by 2 bases; junction bases not matched to a gene: 4. This CDR3 comprises 14 residues. The CDR3 coding sequence is TGTGCCAGCAAGGACGGGAGGGCCTACAATGAGCAGTTCTTC. Translating it yields CASKDGRAYNEQFF. The whole variable domain, filled in from reference TRBV2 and TRBJ2-1, reads EPEVTQTPSHQVTQMGQEVILRCVPISNHLYFYWYRQILGQKVEFLVSFYNNEISEKSEIFDDQFSVERPDGSNFTLKIRSTKLEDSAMYFCASKDGRAYNEQFFGPGTRLTVL.

The chain links TRBV14 to TRBJ2-5, with D possibly matching TRBD2 (5 bases). The CDR3 runs to 15 residues. The V gene lost 4 bases and the J gene lost 1 base, with 13 bases spanning the gap. The germline CDR1 and CDR2 sequences are SGHDN and FVKESK. The CDR3: CASSRYQSGQETQYF. The DNA for the CDR3 is TGTGCCAGCAGCCGATACCAAAGCGGCCAAGAGACCCAGTACTTC.

The V gene is TRBV6-6, the J gene TRBJ1-5; D is undetermined. CDR3 length: 13 residues. The germline V gene has CDR1 MNHNY and CDR2 SVGAGI (reference sequence). V gave up 8 bases and J gave up 0 bases, with 8 bases separating them. The CDR3 loop is CASGSFSNQPQHF. CDR3 nucleotides: TGTGCCAGCGGGAGTTTTAGCAATCAGCCCCAGCATTTT.

Written as DNA, the CDR3 is TGTGCCAGCGCCCGCGAACGGGAGCAGTTCTTC. Its protein product is CASAREREQFF. The chain is built from TRBV7-6 and TRBJ2-1, with D unclear. CDR1 is SGHVS, CDR2 FNYEAQ, per germline. This CDR3 comprises 11 residues. V shed 8 bases and J shed 10 bases, with 12 bases lying between them.

This clone has a handful of counts. The rearrangement joins TRBV4-1 to TRBJ2-3; 7 bases are shared with TRBD2. This CDR3 is 17 amino acids long. The germline CDR1 and CDR2 sequences are MGHRA and YSYEKL. The junction had 9 bases not matched to a gene; V was cut back by 1 base and J by 2 bases. CDR3 amino acids: CASSQGLASGLTDTQYF. In DNA form, the CDR3 reads TGCGCCAGCAGCCAAGGCTTGGCTAGCGGTCTCACAGATACGCAGTATTTT.

This clone was picked up one time. The chain couples TRBV25-1 to TRBJ2-4, with D tentatively TRBD2 (5 bases). This CDR3 has 14 residues. Per the germline V gene, CDR1 is MGHDK and CDR2 is SYGVNS. Trimming took off 4 bases at V and 2 bases at J, with 9 bases between the two ends. CDR3 residues: CASSVDSPKNIQYF. The CDR3 DNA sequence: TGTGCCAGCAGTGTGGACTCCCCCAAAAACATTCAGTACTTC.

The chain carries TRBV14 and TRBJ2-1, with TRBD2 identical over 10 bases. The trim removed 0 bases at V and 6 bases at J, leaving 8 bases unmatched. The CDR3 length is 17 residues. CDR1 is SGHDN, CDR2 FVKESK, per germline. This chain's CDR3 is CASSQEVLAGVLNEQFF. For the CDR3, the DNA is TGTGCCAGCAGCCAAGAAGTGCTAGCGGGAGTCCTCAATGAGCAGTTCTTC.

The V and J genes are TRBV7-3 and TRBJ2-1; TRBD2 is a possible D gene (5 bases). This CDR3 comprises 14 residues. The germline V gene has CDR1 SGHTA and CDR2 FQGTGA. The V gene lost 4 bases and the J gene lost 6 bases, with 13 bases spanning the gap. The chain's CDR3 is CASSYYGGLNEQFF. The CDR3 bases are TGTGCCAGCAGCTATTATGGAGGTCTCAATGAGCAGTTCTTC. Full variable domain (rest looked up from reference TRBV7-3 and TRBJ2-1): GAGVSQTPSNKVTEKGKYVELRCDPISGHTALYWYRQSLGQGPEFLIYFQGTGAADDSGLPNDRFFAVRPEGSVSTLKIQRTERGDSAVYLCASSYYGGLNEQFFGPGTRLTVL.

The genes are TRBV19 and TRBJ2-2; 8 bases align to TRBD2. The CDR3 extends over 14 amino acids. Trimming took 7 bases from V and 7 from J; bases not matched to a gene: 8. CDR1 is LNHDA and CDR2 is SQIVND in the germline V gene (reference sequence). The CDR3 sequence: CASTPFSGIGELFF. The DNA of the CDR3 is TGTGCCAGTACCCCATTTAGCGGGATCGGGGAGCTGTTTTTT.

This chain uses TRBV11-2 with TRBJ2-3, with 9 bases fitting TRBD2. The germline gives CDR1 SGHAT, CDR2 FQNNGV. Unmatched junction bases numbered 9, after V lost 0 bases and J lost 8 bases. The CDR3 runs 16 residues. The CDR3 region has the DNA TGTGCCAGCAGCTTAGACCGAGCGGGAGGTGCTAGTACGCAGTATTTT. It encodes CASSLDRAGGASTQYF.

The chain is built from TRBV4-3 and TRBJ1-2; D uncertain. Trimming took 2 bases from V and 2 from J, leaving 9 bases between them. The CDR3 is made up of 14 amino acids. Germline lookup yields CDR1 LGHNA and CDR2 YSLEER. The CDR3 region has the DNA TGCGCCAGCAGCCAAATGGCGGGGAACTATGGCTACACCTTC. Translation: CASSQMAGNYGYTF.

This clone was observed a few times. The V and J genes are TRBV18 and TRBJ2-1, with D possibly TRBD1 on 5 matching bases. The CDR3 is 15 amino acids. The V end was cut by 5 bases, the J end by 5 bases, with 16 bases between. Per germline, CDR1 KGHSH and CDR2 LQKENI. The CDR3 protein is CASSVRSGAHNEQFF. The CDR3 nucleotides are TGTGCCAGCTCAGTTCGATCTGGGGCCCACAATGAGCAGTTCTTC. Full variable domain (missing parts from reference TRBV18 and TRBJ2-1): NAGVMQNPRHLVRRRGQEARLRCSPMKGHSHVYWYRQLPEEGLKFMVYLQKENIIDESGMPKERFSAEFPKEGPSILRIQQVVRGDSAAYFCASSVRSGAHNEQFFGPGTRLTVL.

DNA for the CDR3: TGCGCCAGCAGCTCACGGACAGGGGCTCCCATGAACACTGAAGCTTTCTTT. This translates into CASSSRTGAPMNTEAFF. V gene TRBV5-1 combines with J gene TRBJ1-1, with TRBD1 identical over 9 bases. CDR1 is SGHRS, CDR2 YFSETQ, per germline. The V segment lost 3 bases and the J segment 0 bases; nucleotides outside the gene matches: 9. The CDR3 length is 17 residues.

This chain connects TRBV14 to TRBJ2-5, with D uncertain. The DNA end is more similar to TRBJ2-7, so the J call may be wrong. The CDR3 extends over 14 amino acids. Germline V gene lookup returns CDR1 SGHDN and CDR2 FVKESK. CDR3 nucleotide sequence: TGTGCCAGCAGCCGGCAGCTGGACTCCTACGAGCAGTACTTC. Translation gives CASSRQLDSYEQYF.